Here is one TCR beta chain with its context. The data stem from a study of blood T cell repertoires in COVID-19. Membership in each cohort depended on participant-reported clinical history. The ends lost 5 bases at V and 4 bases at J; junction bases unmatched: 6. The germline V gene encodes CDR1 SGHAT and CDR2 FQNNGV. The CDR3 covers 15 residues. The table came from immunoSEQ multiplex PCR; TCRdb's copy has only in-frame clones and leaves some out. Among 430,000 or so clones, nearly 90% were seen once, and the ten largest hold approximately 1.3%. The chain carries TRBV11-2 and TRBJ1-5; 9 bases match TRBD1. The receptor was derived from a woman between 18 and 29 years old who had been exposed to COVID-19. Material: PBMCs or T cells enriched from blood (not recorded which). For the CDR3, the DNA is TGTGCCAGCAGCCCTCGGACAGGGGTGAATCAGCCCCAGCATTTT. Its protein product is CASSPRTGVNQPQHF.